This record concerns one T cell receptor (beta chain) sequence. Its antigen is not known. Together with a sample-barcoded 5' primer, a J-beta primer mix was included in a second PCR lasting about 6 to 11 cycles. TCRdb re-derived calls from the 5' RACE reads in MiXCR, one entry per CDR3 protein. The sample records 1,500,000 or so distinct CDR3 sequences, 59% being singletons. Per the germline V gene, CDR1 is MNHNS and CDR2 is SASEGT. V was cut by 2 bases and J by 12 bases, with 11 bases left in between. The CDR3 is 12 amino acids. The data originate from a study of blood T cells in healthy people across ages. Study-wide results and caveats: TCR beta diversity, measured per million T cells, fell in a roughly linear way with age. Researchers deemed the diversity estimates from one million T cells underestimates.

The rearrangement uses TRBV6-1 and TRBJ2-1, with D perhaps being TRBD1 or TRBD2 (5 bases each). The clonotype comes from a man younger than 35 in good health. Sequencing was done on a sample of blood. Here the CDR3 reads CASSEWDPGQFF. The CDR3 bases are TGTGCCAGCAGTGAATGGGACCCTGGGCAGTTCTTC.